This section outlines one T cell receptor beta chain sequence together with its context. The data belong to a study of blood T cell repertoires in COVID-19. On the study more broadly: Some COVID-19 samples were acute and others convalescent; all came from the United States, Italy and Spain. T cells, B-cell-depleted T cells, or PBMCs provided the cDNA or gDNA that served as material.

In the original processing: Researchers report that nucleated cell counts were estimated from reference gene primer amplification. Repertoires were generated with immunoSEQ multiplex PCR, while TCRdb's copy carries only in-frame clones and drops some. V and J calls and clone size come straight from that table; D and trimming were deduced from the DNA. The table has more than 200,000 clones, about 86% seen once. Sequencing was performed on peripheral blood. The clonotype was recovered from a man aged 25 to 40 with active or convalescent COVID-19.

The CDR3 DNA is TGTGCCAGCAGCCAAGAGAGGGCCATGAACACTGAAGCTTTCTTT. Protein product: CASSQERAMNTEAFF. The V gene is TRBV3-1 (or the pseudogene TRBV3-2), the J gene TRBJ1-1; D gene uncertain. V lost 0 bases and J lost 0, with 8 bases in between. This CDR3 has 15 residues. Per germline, CDR1 LGHDT and CDR2 YNNKEL (reference sequence).